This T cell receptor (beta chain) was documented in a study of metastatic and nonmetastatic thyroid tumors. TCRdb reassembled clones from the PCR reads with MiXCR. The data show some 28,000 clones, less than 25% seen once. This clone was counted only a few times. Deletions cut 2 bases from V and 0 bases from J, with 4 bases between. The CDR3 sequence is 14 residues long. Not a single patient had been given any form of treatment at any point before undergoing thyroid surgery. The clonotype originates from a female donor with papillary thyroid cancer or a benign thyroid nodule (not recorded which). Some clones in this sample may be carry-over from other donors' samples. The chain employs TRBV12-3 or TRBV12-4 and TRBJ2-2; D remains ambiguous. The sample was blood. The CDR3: CASSLIANTGELFF. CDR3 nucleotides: TGTGCCAGCAGTTTAATAGCGAACACCGGGGAGCTGTTTTTT.